This entry is about one TCR beta chain. The data belong to a study of blood T cell repertoires in COVID-19. V lost 4 bases to trimming and J lost 0 bases; unmatched junction nucleotides: 11. Germline V CDR1 and CDR2: SGHRS, YFSETQ. The CDR3 extends over 17 amino acids. TCRdb's copy holds only in-frame clones and misses some; the assay was immunoSEQ multiplex PCR. The sample gives around 53,000 clones, more than 75% of which show up once; around 20% is in the top ten. Sequenced input: peripheral blood. The sequence was collected from a man between 50 and 59 years old with active or convalescent COVID-19. The chain is built from TRBV5-1 and TRBJ1-1; 8 nucleotides match TRBD1. Written as DNA, the CDR3 is TGCGCCAGCAGCGATGCACCGGGACAGGCCATGAACACTGAAGCTTTCTTT. It translates to CASSDAPGQAMNTEAFF. Full variable domain (outside the CDR3, taken from reference TRBV5-1 and TRBJ1-1): KAGVTQTPRYLIKTRGQQVTLSCSPISGHRSVSWYQQTPGQGLQFLFEYFSETQRNKGNFPGRFSGRQFSNSRSEMNVSTLELGDSALYLCASSDAPGQAMNTEAFFGQGTRLTVV.